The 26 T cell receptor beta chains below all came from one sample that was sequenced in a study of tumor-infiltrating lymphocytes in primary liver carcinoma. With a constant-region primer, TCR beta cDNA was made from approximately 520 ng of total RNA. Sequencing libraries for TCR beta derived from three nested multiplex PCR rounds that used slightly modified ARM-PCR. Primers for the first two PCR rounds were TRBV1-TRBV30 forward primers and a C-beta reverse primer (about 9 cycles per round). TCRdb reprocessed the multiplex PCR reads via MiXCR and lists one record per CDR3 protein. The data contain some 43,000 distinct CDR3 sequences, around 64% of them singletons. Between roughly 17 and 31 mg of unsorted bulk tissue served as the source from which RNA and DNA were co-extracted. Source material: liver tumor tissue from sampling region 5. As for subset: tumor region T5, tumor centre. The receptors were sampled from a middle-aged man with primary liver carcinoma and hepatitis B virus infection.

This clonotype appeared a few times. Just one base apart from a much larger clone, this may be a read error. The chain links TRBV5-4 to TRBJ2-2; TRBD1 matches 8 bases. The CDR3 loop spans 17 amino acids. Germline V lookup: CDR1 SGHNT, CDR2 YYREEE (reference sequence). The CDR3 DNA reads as TGTGCCAGCAGCCCTTCCCGGACAGGGAAAAGTACCGGGAAGCTGTTTTTT. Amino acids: CASSPSRTGKSTGKLFF.

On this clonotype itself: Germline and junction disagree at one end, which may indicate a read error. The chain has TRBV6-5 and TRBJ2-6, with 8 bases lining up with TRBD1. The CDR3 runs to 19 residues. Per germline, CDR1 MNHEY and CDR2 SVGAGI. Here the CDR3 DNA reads TGTGTCAGCAGTTCCCCCCTGGACAGGGTTCCGACCGGGGCCAACGTCCTGGCTTTC. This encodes CVSSSPLDRVPTGANVLAF.

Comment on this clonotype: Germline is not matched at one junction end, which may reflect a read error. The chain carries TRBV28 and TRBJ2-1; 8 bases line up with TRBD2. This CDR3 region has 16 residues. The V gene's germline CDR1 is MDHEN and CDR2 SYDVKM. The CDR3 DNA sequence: TGTGCCAACAGCTCTCGTGCGGGAGGTTCCTACAATGAGCACTTCTTC. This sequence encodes CANSSRAGGSYNEHFF.

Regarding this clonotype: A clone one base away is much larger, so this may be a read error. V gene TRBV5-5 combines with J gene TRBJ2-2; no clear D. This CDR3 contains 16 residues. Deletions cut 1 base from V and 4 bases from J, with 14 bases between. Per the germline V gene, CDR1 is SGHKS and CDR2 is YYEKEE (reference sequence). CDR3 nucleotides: TGTGCCAGCAGCTTGCGTCAGAGGCTGGGCACCGGGGAGCTGTTTTTT. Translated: CASSLRQRLGTGELFF.

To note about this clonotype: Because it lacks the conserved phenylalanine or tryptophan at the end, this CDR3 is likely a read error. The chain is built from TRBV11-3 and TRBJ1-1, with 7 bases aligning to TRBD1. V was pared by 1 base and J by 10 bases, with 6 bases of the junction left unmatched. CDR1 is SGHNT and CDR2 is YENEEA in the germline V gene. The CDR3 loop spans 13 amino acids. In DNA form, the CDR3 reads TGTGCCAGCAGCTTAGCAGGGGGGAATGGAGCTTTCTTA. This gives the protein CASSLAGGNGAFL.

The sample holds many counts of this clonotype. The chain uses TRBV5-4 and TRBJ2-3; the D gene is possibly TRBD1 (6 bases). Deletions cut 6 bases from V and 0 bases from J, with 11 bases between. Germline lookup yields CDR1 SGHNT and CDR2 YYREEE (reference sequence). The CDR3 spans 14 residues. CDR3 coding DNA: TGTGCCAGCACCCGGGACACCAGCACAGATACGCAGTATTTT. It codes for CASTRDTSTDTQYF.

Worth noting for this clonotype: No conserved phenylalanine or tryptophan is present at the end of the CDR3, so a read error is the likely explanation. DNA of the CDR3: TGTGCCAGCAGCTCGGCTGCAGGCGATAATGAGCAGTTCCTC. Amino acid sequence: CASSSAAGDNEQFL. The J gene is TRBJ2-1, the V gene TRBV11-2; D unresolved. CDR1 and CDR2 (germline): SGHAT, FQNNGV. The CDR3 extends over 14 amino acids. The V end lost 4 bases, the J end lost 7 bases, and 14 bases lay between the germline ends.

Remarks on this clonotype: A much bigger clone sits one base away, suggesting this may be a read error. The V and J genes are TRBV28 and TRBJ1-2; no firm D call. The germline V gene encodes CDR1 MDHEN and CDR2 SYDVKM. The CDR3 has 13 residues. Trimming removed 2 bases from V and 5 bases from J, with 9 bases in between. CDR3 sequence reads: CASSLGRLYGYTF. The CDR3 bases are TGTGCCAGCAGTTTAGGACGGTTGTATGGCTACACCTTC.

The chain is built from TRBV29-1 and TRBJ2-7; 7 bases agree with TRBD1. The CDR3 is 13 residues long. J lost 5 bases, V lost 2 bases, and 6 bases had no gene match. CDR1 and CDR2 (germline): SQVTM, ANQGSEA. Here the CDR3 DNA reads TGCAGCGTTGAAAGTGCAGGGGGTAACGAGCAGTACTTC. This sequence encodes CSVESAGGNEQYF.

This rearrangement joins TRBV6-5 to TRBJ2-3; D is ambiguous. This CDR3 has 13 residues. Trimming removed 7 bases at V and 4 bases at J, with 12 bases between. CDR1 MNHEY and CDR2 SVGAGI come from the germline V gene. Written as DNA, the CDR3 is TGTGCCAGCACCCCCACAGTATCAGATACGCAGTATTTT. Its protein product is CASTPTVSDTQYF.

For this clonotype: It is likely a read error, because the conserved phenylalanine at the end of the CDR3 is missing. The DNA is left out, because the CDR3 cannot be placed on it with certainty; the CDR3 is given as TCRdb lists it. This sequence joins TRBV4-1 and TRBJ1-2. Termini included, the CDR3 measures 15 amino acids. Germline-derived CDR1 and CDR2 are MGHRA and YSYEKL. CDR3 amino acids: CASSQDGRDNYGYTL.

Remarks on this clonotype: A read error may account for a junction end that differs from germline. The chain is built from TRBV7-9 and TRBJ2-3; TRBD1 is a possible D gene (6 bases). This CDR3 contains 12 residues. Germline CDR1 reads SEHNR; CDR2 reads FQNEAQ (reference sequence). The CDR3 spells CASSPGADTHYF. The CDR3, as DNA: TGTGCCAGCAGCCCAGGGGCAGATACGCATTATTTT.

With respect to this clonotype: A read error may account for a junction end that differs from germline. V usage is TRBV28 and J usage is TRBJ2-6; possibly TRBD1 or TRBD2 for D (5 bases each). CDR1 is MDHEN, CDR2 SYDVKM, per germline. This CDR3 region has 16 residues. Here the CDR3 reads CASKELDVTGANILTF. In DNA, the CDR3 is TGTGCCAGCAAAGAGCTAGACGTGACCGGGGCCAACATCCTGACTTTC.

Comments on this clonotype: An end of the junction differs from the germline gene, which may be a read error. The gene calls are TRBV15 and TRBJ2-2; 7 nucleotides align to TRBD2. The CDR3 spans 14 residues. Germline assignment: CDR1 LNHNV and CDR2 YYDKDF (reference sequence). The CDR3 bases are TGTGCCACCAGCAGCGGGGGGAACAGCGGGGAGCTGTTTTTT. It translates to CATSSGGNSGELFF.

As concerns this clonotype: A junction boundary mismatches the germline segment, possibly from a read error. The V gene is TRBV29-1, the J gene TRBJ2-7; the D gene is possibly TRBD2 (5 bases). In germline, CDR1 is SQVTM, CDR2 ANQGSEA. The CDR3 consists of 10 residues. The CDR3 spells CSVVDGEQCF. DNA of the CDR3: TGCAGTGTTGTTGACGGGGAGCAGTGCTTC.

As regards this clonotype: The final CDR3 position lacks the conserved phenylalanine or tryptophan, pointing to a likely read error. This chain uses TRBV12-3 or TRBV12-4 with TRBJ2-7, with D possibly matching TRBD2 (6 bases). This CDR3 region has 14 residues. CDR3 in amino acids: CVSSFHLSGYEQYS. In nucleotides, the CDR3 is TGTGTCAGCAGTTTCCACCTAAGCGGGTACGAGCAGTACTCC.

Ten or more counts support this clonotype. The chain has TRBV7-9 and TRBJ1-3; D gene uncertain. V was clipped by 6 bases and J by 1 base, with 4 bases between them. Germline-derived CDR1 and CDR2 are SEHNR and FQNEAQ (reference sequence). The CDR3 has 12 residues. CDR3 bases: TGTGCCAGCAGGGGTTCTGGAAACACCATATATTTT. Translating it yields CASRGSGNTIYF. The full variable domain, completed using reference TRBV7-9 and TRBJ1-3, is DTGVSQNPRHKITKRGQNVTFRCDPISEHNRLYWYRQTLGQGPEFLTYFQNEAQLEKSRLLSDRFSAERPKGSFSTLEIQRTEQGDSAMYLCASRGSGNTIYFGEGSWLTVV.

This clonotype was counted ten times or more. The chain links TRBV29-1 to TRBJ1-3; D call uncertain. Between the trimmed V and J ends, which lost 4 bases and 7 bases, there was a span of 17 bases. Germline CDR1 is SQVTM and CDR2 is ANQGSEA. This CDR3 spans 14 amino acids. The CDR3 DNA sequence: TGCAGCGTTGGGCCCCAGGCCCTCGGGAACACCATATATTTT. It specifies CSVGPQALGNTIYF.

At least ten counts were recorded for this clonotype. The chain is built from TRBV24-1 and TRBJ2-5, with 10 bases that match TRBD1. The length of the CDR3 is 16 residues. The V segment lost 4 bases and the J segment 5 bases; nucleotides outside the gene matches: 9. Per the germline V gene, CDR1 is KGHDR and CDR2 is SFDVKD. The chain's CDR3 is CATSESGTGVGETQYF. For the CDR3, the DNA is TGTGCCACCAGTGAATCCGGGACAGGGGTAGGGGAGACCCAGTACTTC.

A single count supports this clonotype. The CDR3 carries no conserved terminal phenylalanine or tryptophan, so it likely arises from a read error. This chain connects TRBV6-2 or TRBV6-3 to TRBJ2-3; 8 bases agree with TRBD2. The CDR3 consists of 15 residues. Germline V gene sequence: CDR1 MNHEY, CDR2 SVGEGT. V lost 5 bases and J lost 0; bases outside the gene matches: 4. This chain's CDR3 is CASSPRTSSTDTQYL. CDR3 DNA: TGTGCCAGCAGTCCCAGGACTAGCAGCACAGATACGCAGTATCTT.

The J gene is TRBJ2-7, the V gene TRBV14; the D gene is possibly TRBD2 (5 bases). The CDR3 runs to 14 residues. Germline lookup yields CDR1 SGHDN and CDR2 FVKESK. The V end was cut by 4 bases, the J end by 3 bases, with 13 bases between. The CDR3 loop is CASSRTSTNYEQYF. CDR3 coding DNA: TGTGCCAGCAGCCGGACTTCCACAAACTACGAGCAGTACTTC. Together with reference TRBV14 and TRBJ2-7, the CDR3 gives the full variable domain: EAGVTQFPSHSVIEKGQTVTLRCDPISGHDNLYWYRRVMGKEIKFLLHFVKESKQDESGMPNNRFLAERTGGTYSTLKVQPAELEDSGVYFCASSRTSTNYEQYFGPGTRLTVT.

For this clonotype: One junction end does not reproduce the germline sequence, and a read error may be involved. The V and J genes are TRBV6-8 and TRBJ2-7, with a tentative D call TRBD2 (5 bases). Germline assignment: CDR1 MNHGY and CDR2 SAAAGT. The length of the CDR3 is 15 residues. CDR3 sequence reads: CAGSRGKVATREQYF. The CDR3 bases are TGTGCCGGCAGTCGGGGAAAGGTCGCTACGAGAGAGCAGTACTTC.

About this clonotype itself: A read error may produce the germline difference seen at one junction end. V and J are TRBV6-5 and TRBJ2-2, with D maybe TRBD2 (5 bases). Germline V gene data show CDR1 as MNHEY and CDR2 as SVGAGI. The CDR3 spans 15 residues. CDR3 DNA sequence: TGTACCAGCAGTTACGCAGTGGACGGCGCCGGGGAGCTTTTTTTT. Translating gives CTSSYAVDGAGELFF.

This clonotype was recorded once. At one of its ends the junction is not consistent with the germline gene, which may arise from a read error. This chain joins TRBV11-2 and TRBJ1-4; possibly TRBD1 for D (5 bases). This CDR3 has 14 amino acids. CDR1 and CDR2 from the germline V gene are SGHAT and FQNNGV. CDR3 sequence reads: CTSSFMVGDEKLFF. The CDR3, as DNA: TGTACCAGCAGCTTTATGGTTGGGGACGAAAAACTGTTTTTT.

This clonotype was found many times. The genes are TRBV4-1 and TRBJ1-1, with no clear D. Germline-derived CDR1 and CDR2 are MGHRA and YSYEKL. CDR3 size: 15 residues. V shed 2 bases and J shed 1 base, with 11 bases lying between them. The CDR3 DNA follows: TGCGCCAGCAGCCAACTTTTTAACGGGAACACTGAAGCTTTCTTT. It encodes CASSQLFNGNTEAFF.

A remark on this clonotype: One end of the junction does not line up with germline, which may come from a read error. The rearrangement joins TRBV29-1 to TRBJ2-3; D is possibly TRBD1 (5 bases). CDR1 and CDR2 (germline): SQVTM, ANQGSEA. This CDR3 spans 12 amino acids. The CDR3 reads CGVTIGTGTQYF. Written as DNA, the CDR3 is TGCGGCGTTACTATAGGTACAGGTACGCAGTATTTT.